These 22 T cell receptor beta chains came from one sample sequenced in a study of regulatory T cells in long-lasting Graves disease. Time point denoted: newly diagnosed GD, antithyroid drugs for less than 3 months. The TCR library was made from RNA that had been extracted from PBMCs in TRIzol. iRepertoire HTBI primers and Arm-PCR of CDR3 regions built TCR beta libraries. From the multiplex PCR reads, TCRdb called clonotypes with MiXCR, one entry per CDR3 protein. The sample has about 330,000 distinct CDR3 sequences, about a sixth seen once. These data also featured in a second study, about T cells in Graves' hyperthyroidism and ophthalmopathy.

The sequencing here drew on peripheral blood mononuclear cells (PBMCs), taken at new diagnosis, from a patient treated with antithyroid drugs. The receptors were gathered from a woman between 18 and 30 years old with Graves disease.

The CDR3 protein is CASSFGSPYEQYF. The DNA of the CDR3 is TGTGCCAGCAGCTTTGGTTCCCCCTACGAGCAGTACTTC. The rearrangement joins TRBV5-5 to TRBJ2-7; no reliable D call. The V gene's germline CDR1 is SGHKS and CDR2 YYEKEE (reference sequence). V shed 2 bases and J shed 2 bases, with 8 bases lying between them. The CDR3 is 13 amino acids.

This clonotype was seen repeatedly, ten times or more. The V call is TRBV7-9, the J call TRBJ2-5, with 9 bases identical to TRBD2. The CDR3 covers 12 residues. Germline V CDR1 and CDR2: SEHNR, FQNEAQ (reference sequence). V was clipped by 5 bases and J by 13 bases; unmatched bases: 8. This chain's CDR3 is CASSTGVAGVYF. CDR3 coding DNA: TGTGCCAGCAGCACCGGGGTAGCGGGAGTGTACTTC.

In this sample, this clonotype turned up many times. The genes are TRBV5-1 and TRBJ2-3, with TRBD2 as a possible D gene (6 bases). CDR1 and CDR2 (germline): SGHRS, YFSETQ. V gave up 5 bases and J gave up 3 bases, with 10 bases separating them. This CDR3 has 13 residues. For the CDR3, the DNA is TGCGCCAGCAGGGTGGCGGGGACAGATACGCAGTATTTT. Amino acids: CASRVAGTDTQYF.

This chain joins TRBV29-1 and TRBJ2-7; D tentatively reads TRBD1 or TRBD2 (6 bases each). This CDR3 is 11 amino acids long. V was pared by 4 bases and J by 7 bases, with 11 bases between. In germline, CDR1 is SQVTM, CDR2 ANQGSEA. The DNA for the CDR3 is TGCAGCGTTGGGGGGGCGCGGGAGCAGTACTTC. Its translation: CSVGGAREQYF.

The CDR3 loop is CASSYWDSGEKLFF. The CDR3 DNA reads as TGCGCCAGCAGCTACTGGGACAGCGGGGAAAAACTGTTTTTT. V and J are TRBV5-1 and TRBJ1-4, with 7 bases that match TRBD1. Trimming at V came to 3 bases and at J to 8 bases, leaving 7 bases not matched to a gene. CDR3 size: 14 residues. Germline V gene lookup returns CDR1 SGHRS and CDR2 YFSETQ.

This clonotype was seen ten or more times. This rearrangement joins TRBV12-3 or TRBV12-4 to TRBJ2-7; 9 bases fit TRBD1. The CDR3 is 15 residues long. V was clipped by 6 bases and J by 5 bases; unmatched bases: 11. Here the CDR3 reads CASSLDRGGMDEQYF. The DNA for the CDR3 is TGTGCCAGCAGCCTGGACAGGGGAGGAATGGACGAGCAGTACTTC.

For the CDR3, the DNA is TGTGCCAGCAGCTCGGACAGGGGGCGTAAAACTGAAGCTTTCTTT. This translates into CASSSDRGRKTEAFF. The chain has TRBV5-4 and TRBJ1-1; TRBD1 matches at 11 bases. CDR1 and CDR2 (germline): SGHNT, YYREEE (reference sequence). The CDR3 has 15 residues. V shed 3 bases, J shed 5 bases, and the junction held 6 bases outside the gene matches.

The rearrangement uses TRBV6-1 and TRBJ2-6; possibly TRBD1 or TRBD2 for D (6 bases each). Trimming removed 6 bases at V and 4 bases at J, with 13 bases between. Looked up from germline, CDR1 is MNHNS and CDR2 is SASEGT. The CDR3 is 15 residues long. This CDR3 is CASRGGSSGANVLTF. CDR3 sequence (DNA): TGTGCCAGCAGGGGGGGCTCTTCCGGGGCCAACGTCCTGACTTTC.

This clonotype was detected ten times or more. This sequence joins TRBV30 and TRBJ2-2; D is possibly TRBD2 (5 bases). The CDR3 totals 16 residues. V was shortened by 0 bases and J by 4 bases, with 15 bases between the two germline ends. Germline CDR1 is GTSNPN and CDR2 is SVGIG (reference sequence). CDR3 in DNA: TGTGCCTGGAGTGTGTCCTTCGGGGTTGGCACCGGGGAGCTGTTTTTT. It specifies CAWSVSFGVGTGELFF. The full variable domain, completed using reference TRBV30 and TRBJ2-2, is SQTIHQWPATLVQPVGSPLSLECTVEGTSNPNLYWYRQAAGRGLQLLFYSVGIGQISSEVPQNLSASRPQDRQFILSSKKLLLSDSGFYLCAWSVSFGVGTGELFFGEGSRLTVL.

This clonotype was picked up many times. This chain links TRBV18 with TRBJ1-5; no clear D gene. Germline CDR1 and CDR2: KGHSH and LQKENI. Trimming pared 2 bases from V and 2 bases from J, leaving 13 bases between. The CDR3 contains 16 residues. CDR3 in amino acids: CASSPMAPIGNQPQHF. The CDR3 bases are TGTGCCAGCTCACCAATGGCTCCGATAGGCAATCAGCCCCAGCATTTT.

This clonotype was detected many times. The chain carries TRBV20-1 and TRBJ2-2; a possible D gene is TRBD2 (5 bases). Looked up from germline, CDR1 is DFQATT and CDR2 is SNEGSKA (reference sequence). Between the trimmed V and J ends, which lost 6 bases and 6 bases, there was a span of 14 bases. This CDR3 is built from 13 residues. The CDR3 here is CSADSTEAGELFF. The CDR3 DNA reads as TGCAGTGCGGACTCAACAGAGGCCGGGGAGCTGTTTTTT.

This clonotype was recorded at least ten times. V gene TRBV3-1 combines with J gene TRBJ2-6; TRBD1 might be the D (5 bases). From germline, CDR1 is LGHDT and CDR2 YNNKEL (reference sequence). V was shortened by 3 bases and J by 0 bases, with 18 bases between the two germline ends. This CDR3 comprises 19 residues. CDR3 residues: CASSHHLGAGISGANVLTF. The CDR3 DNA reads as TGTGCCAGCAGCCACCACCTTGGGGCAGGAATCTCTGGGGCCAACGTCCTGACTTTC.

The rearrangement uses TRBV29-1 and TRBJ1-1; 10 bases map to TRBD1. The CDR3 contains 15 residues. V lost 4 bases and J lost 5; bases outside the gene matches: 10. Per the germline V gene, CDR1 is SQVTM and CDR2 is ANQGSEA. The CDR3 nucleotides are TGCAGCGTTGTTCGGCCGGGACAGGGGACAACTGAAGCTTTCTTT. Translated, it gives CSVVRPGQGTTEAFF. Full variable domain (remainder filled in from reference TRBV29-1 and TRBJ1-1): SAVISQKPSRDICQRGTSLTIQCQVDSQVTMMFWYRQQPGQSLTLIATANQGSEATYESGFVIDKFPISRPNLTFSTLTVSNMSPEDSSIYLCSVVRPGQGTTEAFFGQGTRLTVV.

This clonotype was found many times. V usage is TRBV13 and J usage is TRBJ2-7, with unresolved D. Germline V CDR1 and CDR2: PRHDT, FYEKMQ (reference sequence). The CDR3 is made up of 14 amino acids. V lost 3 bases to trimming and J lost 12 bases, with 21 bases between them. The CDR3 loop reads CASSFGVLAMPGYF. The CDR3 DNA is TGTGCCAGCAGCTTTGGAGTCCTGGCTATGCCGGGGTACTTC.

The chain combines TRBV20-1 with TRBJ1-1; D not certain. Germline V gene sequence: CDR1 DFQATT, CDR2 SNEGSKA (reference sequence). The CDR3 extends over 10 amino acids. Trimming left V 5 bases short and J 7 bases short, with 8 bases between. The CDR3 protein is CSAAGGEAFF. Here the CDR3 DNA reads TGCAGTGCTGCCGGTGGTGAAGCTTTCTTT.

This clonotype was counted ten times or more. The chain carries TRBV6-2 or TRBV6-3 and TRBJ2-7; D may be TRBD1 (5 bases). Germline V CDR1 and CDR2: MNHEY, SVGEGT. CDR3 size: 14 residues. The V and J ends lost 2 bases and 3 bases respectively, with 11 bases between them. The CDR3: CASSYRGENYEQYF. Written as DNA, the CDR3 is TGTGCCAGCAGTTACAGGGGTGAAAACTACGAGCAGTACTTC.

This clonotype was found many times. V and J are TRBV7-6 and TRBJ2-2; 8 nucleotides agree with TRBD1. V dropped 0 bases and J dropped 5; count of bases not matched to a gene: 8. Germline values: CDR1 SGHVS, CDR2 FNYEAQ. The CDR3 has 17 amino acids. The CDR3 region is CASSLAMSRGLTGELFF. The CDR3 DNA reads as TGTGCCAGCAGCTTAGCCATGAGCAGGGGGCTTACCGGGGAGCTGTTTTTT. The full variable domain, its missing parts supplied by reference TRBV7-6 and TRBJ2-2, is GAGVSQSPRYKVTKRGQDVALRCDPISGHVSLYWYRQALGQGPEFLTYFNYEAQQDKSGLPNDRFSAERPEGSISTLTIQRTEQRDSAMYRCASSLAMSRGLTGELFFGEGSRLTVL.

In this sample, this clonotype turned up a few times. The V call is TRBV4-2, the J call TRBJ2-2, with D tentatively TRBD2 (6 bases). V lost 0 bases to trimming and J lost 3 bases, with 17 bases between them. CDR1 is LGHNA, CDR2 YNFKEQ, per germline. The CDR3 sequence is 18 residues long. CDR3 nucleotide sequence: TGTGCCAGCAGCCAAGATCGAATCGGGGGTTACGACACCGGGGAGCTGTTTTTT. Residues: CASSQDRIGGYDTGELFF.

The chain combines TRBV6-1 with TRBJ1-1; no reliable D call. V was clipped by 2 bases and J by 3 bases, with 10 bases between them. Germline lookup yields CDR1 MNHNS and CDR2 SASEGT. The CDR3 contains 14 residues. CDR3 sequence reads: CASSEIVRYTEAFF. DNA for the CDR3: TGTGCCAGCAGTGAAATTGTCAGATACACTGAAGCTTTCTTT.

In this sample, this clonotype turned up a few times. A much bigger clone sits one base away, suggesting this may be a read error. The V gene is TRBV5-8, the J gene TRBJ1-1, with a possible D match to TRBD1 (6 bases). This CDR3 comprises 14 residues. The germline gives CDR1 SGHTS, CDR2 YDEGEE. CDR3 residues: CASSLRGARTQAFF. The CDR3 DNA reads as TGTGCCAGCAGCTTACGGGGGGCTCGCACTCAAGCTTTCTTT.

This clonotype was detected only a few times. This rearrangement joins TRBV5-1 to TRBJ1-2, with 7 bases aligning to TRBD1. The CDR3 runs 15 residues. V lost 4 bases, J lost 4 bases, and 10 bases stayed unmatched. Germline CDR1 reads SGHRS; CDR2 reads YFSETQ. For the CDR3, the DNA is TGCGCCAGCAGCGCGGGGGACAGAACCTTCTATGGCTACACCTTC. Translating it yields CASSAGDRTFYGYTF.

The rearrangement links TRBV12-3 or TRBV12-4 to TRBJ2-3; TRBD2 matches at 15 bases. Germline trimming cut 3 bases from V and 1 base from J; bases unmatched to any gene: 5. The CDR3 extends over 18 amino acids. CDR3 nucleotide sequence: TGTGCCAGCAGTTTTACGGGACTAGCGGGGGGTCGCACAGATACGCAGTATTTT. Protein sequence: CASSFTGLAGGRTDTQYF.